At least ten counts were recorded for the clone carrying this T cell receptor (beta chain). This specimen comes from a study of response to subunit inactivated influenza vaccine. One entry per CDR3 protein results from TCRdb running MiXCR on the RT-PCR reads. The table shows about 170,000 distinct CDR3 sequences, with 12% occurring only once. The V end lost 0 bases, the J end lost 3 bases, and 10 bases lay between the germline ends. CDR1 is SGHRS, CDR2 YFSETQ, per germline. This CDR3 comprises 15 residues. This sample was also put to use in a study of T cells expressing NK-cell markers. Per that study: The TCR beta cDNA came from 5'RACE template switching with UMIs. Sequencing of TCR beta repertoires drew on sorted CD3+CD56+NKG2C+, CD3+CD56+NKG2C- and CD3+CD56-NKG2C+ T cells. Just one sequenced donor of eight was HCMV-seronegative, while seven were seropositive. Among the experiments, several used an anti-gamma-delta TCR antibody to restrict sorting to alpha-beta TCR T cells. Where a handful of donors were concerned, these clonotypes also led the CD3+CD56-NKG2C+ fraction.

Sequenced material: CD8+ T cells sorted from PBMCs, taken roughly 13 days after vaccination. This sequence was found in a man aged 45-65 years who received an inactivated influenza vaccine. V gene TRBV5-1 combines with J gene TRBJ2-1; no firm D call. The CDR3 sequence: CASSLDSSFYNEQFF. Written as DNA, the CDR3 is TGCGCCAGCAGCTTGGACAGCTCTTTCTACAATGAGCAGTTCTTC.